The 27 T cell receptor beta chains below come from one sample, sequenced in a study of vaccination and CD4 T cells after COVID-19. These TCRs' antigens remain unknown. CD4+ T cells that had been cultured provided DNA sequenced with the Oncomine TCR Beta short-read assay. Each CDR3 protein is one row after TCRdb ran MiXCR on the PCR reads. This sample carries 11,000 to 15,000 distinct CDR3 sequences, 50% to 70% of them seen once, and the ten largest clones take around 8.4%. Treatment meaning: roughly ten-day PBMC culture with coronavirus spike peptide pools or control peptides (ViraFEST assay). Source: CD4+ T cells from blood, cultured in vitro, taken before SARS-CoV-2 vaccination. The receptors stem from a human donor who had recovered from COVID-19.

The chain carries TRBV27 and TRBJ2-3, with D uncertain. The CDR3 runs 15 residues. V was cut by 1 base and J by 6 bases, with 14 bases left in between. Germline V gives CDR1 MNHEY, CDR2 SMNVEV (reference sequence). CDR3: CASSLYQNPPDTQYF. Written as DNA, the CDR3 is TGTGCCAGCAGTTTATATCAGAACCCTCCGGATACGCAGTATTTT.

This rearrangement joins TRBV27 to TRBJ1-3, with D possibly matching TRBD1 (6 bases). Trimming pared 0 bases from V and 4 bases from J, leaving 10 bases between. Germline V lookup: CDR1 MNHEY, CDR2 SMNVEV (reference sequence). CDR3 length: 15 residues. CDR3 nucleotides: TGTGCCAGCAGTTTATCTGCAGGGGTAGGAAACACCATATATTTT. Translating it yields CASSLSAGVGNTIYF.

The chain employs TRBV6-1 and TRBJ1-2; the match to TRBD1 covers 7 bases. This CDR3 comprises 15 residues. From germline, CDR1 is MNHNS and CDR2 SASEGT. Trimming took 6 bases from V and 4 from J; bases not matched to a gene: 11. The CDR3 here is CASRTRDSGAYGYTF. The CDR3 nucleotides read TGTGCCAGCAGGACCCGGGACAGTGGCGCCTATGGCTACACCTTC.

The gene calls are TRBV27 and TRBJ2-7; a weak D match, TRBD1 (6 bases). CDR3 length equals 14 residues. Germline V gene data show CDR1 as MNHEY and CDR2 as SMNVEV (reference sequence). V lost 1 base, J lost 5 bases, and 12 bases lay in between. Here the CDR3 DNA reads TGTGCCAGCAGTTTATTGGGGGCTCGCGACGAGCAGTACTTC. Translating gives CASSLLGARDEQYF.

The rearrangement uses TRBV11-3 and TRBJ2-7, with TRBD2 matching over 7 bases. The length of the CDR3 is 14 residues. J gave up 3 bases and V 1 base, and 3 bases lay outside the gene matches. Germline V gene lookup returns CDR1 SGHNT and CDR2 YENEEA. CDR3 sequence (DNA): TGTGCCAGCAGCTTAGTCCCGGGGGGCTACGAGCAGTACTTC. Its protein is CASSLVPGGYEQYF.

The rearrangement uses TRBV28 and TRBJ2-7; possibly TRBD2 for D (5 bases). The CDR3 consists of 13 residues. CDR1 is MDHEN, CDR2 SYDVKM, per germline. Between the trimmed V and J ends, which lost 7 bases and 4 bases, there was a span of 14 bases. CDR3 amino acids: CASNLEGRYEQYF. CDR3 in DNA: TGTGCCAGCAATCTTGAGGGTCGGTACGAGCAGTACTTC.

V is TRBV29-1 and J is TRBJ1-1; a weak D match, TRBD1 (5 bases). This CDR3 is 13 amino acids long. Germline V lookup: CDR1 SQVTM, CDR2 ANQGSEA. Trimming took 4 bases from V and 6 from J, leaving 15 bases between them. The CDR3 spells CSVGTPRGPEAFF. DNA of the CDR3: TGCAGCGTTGGGACTCCCCGGGGCCCTGAAGCTTTCTTT.

This clonotype was found a few times. The V gene is TRBV11-2, the J gene TRBJ2-5, with D uncertain. Germline assignment: CDR1 SGHAT and CDR2 FQNNGV. Trimming stripped 4 bases from V and 2 bases from J, with 2 bases between. The CDR3 runs 11 residues. The CDR3 region is CASSSQETQYF. Here the CDR3 DNA reads TGTGCCAGCAGCTCTCAAGAGACCCAGTACTTC.

The chain links TRBV7-6 to TRBJ1-1; 10 bases match TRBD1. The germline V gene encodes CDR1 SGHVS and CDR2 FNYEAQ. The V gene end was trimmed by 3 bases and the J gene end by 4 bases; junction bases not matched to a gene: 2. This CDR3 spans 14 amino acids. CDR3 loop: CASSFDRGLTEAFF. The CDR3 nucleotides read TGTGCCAGCAGCTTCGACAGGGGGCTCACTGAAGCTTTCTTT.

The chain is built from TRBV7-3 and TRBJ2-7; 7 bases are shared with TRBD1. The CDR3 is 13 amino acids. V dropped 4 bases and J dropped 1; count of bases not matched to a gene: 1. Germline V gives CDR1 SGHTA, CDR2 FQGTGA. CDR3 in amino acids: CASSSGGSYEQYF. The CDR3 DNA follows: TGTGCCAGCAGCTCAGGGGGTTCCTACGAGCAGTACTTC.

The chain uses TRBV7-9 and TRBJ2-3; 14 bases match TRBD2. The V segment lost 4 bases and the J segment 2 bases; nucleotides outside the gene matches: 11. This CDR3 has 19 amino acids. Germline V gives CDR1 SEHNR, CDR2 FQNEAQ (reference sequence). DNA of the CDR3: TGTGCCAGCAGCTCCTTCTGGACTAGCGGGGGGCATTCCACAGATACGCAGTATTTT. As protein: CASSSFWTSGGHSTDTQYF. Full variable domain (outside the CDR3, taken from reference TRBV7-9 and TRBJ2-3): DTGVSQNPRHKITKRGQNVTFRCDPISEHNRLYWYRQTLGQGPEFLTYFQNEAQLEKSRLLSDRFSAERPKGSFSTLEIQRTEQGDSAMYLCASSSFWTSGGHSTDTQYFGPGTRLTVL.

The chain uses TRBV7-2 and TRBJ2-7; 7 positions agree with TRBD2. There are 15 residues in the CDR3. J gave up 6 bases and V 5 bases, and 13 bases lay outside the gene matches. Germline V gene sequence: CDR1 SGHTA, CDR2 FQGNSA. The DNA for the CDR3 is TGTGCCAGCAGCGCCCGGAGGAGCGGGAAAAGCGAGCAGTACTTC. Residues: CASSARRSGKSEQYF.

The chain links TRBV7-9 to TRBJ1-1, with D uncertain. The CDR3 covers 13 residues. V lost 4 bases to trimming and J lost 6 bases, with 12 bases between them. CDR1 and CDR2 from the germline V gene are SEHNR and FQNEAQ (reference sequence). CDR3 region: CASSSDGEAEAFF. The CDR3 nucleotides read TGTGCCAGCAGCTCAGACGGGGAGGCTGAAGCTTTCTTT.

The rearrangement uses TRBV28 and TRBJ1-2; no clear D. Trimming left V 1 base short and J 4 bases short, with 4 bases between. Germline lookup yields CDR1 MDHEN and CDR2 SYDVKM. This CDR3 spans 12 amino acids. CDR3 region: CASSLFGYGYTF. The CDR3 DNA sequence: TGTGCCAGCAGTTTATTCGGCTATGGCTACACCTTC.

The chain is built from TRBV20-1 and TRBJ1-2, with unresolved D. This CDR3 spans 15 amino acids. CDR1 and CDR2 from the germline V gene are DFQATT and SNEGSKA (reference sequence). Trimming stripped 0 bases from V and 5 bases from J, with 16 bases between. The CDR3 coding sequence is TGCAGTGCTAGAGAATTTCTCACAGTCACTTATGGCTACACCTTC. Translating it yields CSAREFLTVTYGYTF.

This clonotype was found a few times. The chain uses TRBV2 and TRBJ2-2; D remains ambiguous. Germline CDR1 SNHLY, CDR2 FYNNEI. Trimming took 1 base from V and 4 from J, leaving 7 bases between them. The CDR3 spans 14 residues. The CDR3 region has the DNA TGTGCCAGCAGTGAAGTAGTTGCCACCGGGGAGCTGTTTTTT. Protein product: CASSEVVATGELFF.

This clonotype was seen a handful of times. The rearrangement links TRBV7-2 to TRBJ2-7, with 7 bases identical to TRBD2. This CDR3 is built from 14 residues. V dropped 0 bases and J dropped 3; count of bases not matched to a gene: 2. Germline lookup yields CDR1 SGHTA and CDR2 FQGNSA. The CDR3 region has the DNA TGTGCCAGCAGCTTAGCTGGGGGGGTCTACGAGCAGTACTTC. This translates into CASSLAGGVYEQYF.

This clonotype showed up just a few times. V and J are TRBV15 and TRBJ2-3, with D perhaps matching TRBD1 or TRBD2 (5 bases each). The germline V gene has CDR1 LNHNV and CDR2 YYDKDF (reference sequence). Trimming pared 3 bases from V and 1 base from J, leaving 17 bases between. CDR3 length equals 17 residues. CDR3 sequence reads: CATSRGTWSGGTDTQYF. As DNA, the CDR3 is TGTGCCACCAGCAGGGGGACCTGGAGCGGAGGCACAGATACGCAGTATTTT. Together with reference TRBV15 and TRBJ2-3, the CDR3 gives the full variable domain: DAMVIQNPRYQVTQFGKPVTLSCSQTLNHNVMYWYQQKSSQAPKLLFHYYDKDFNNEADTPDNFQSRRPNTSFCFLDIRSPGLGDTAMYLCATSRGTWSGGTDTQYFGPGTRLTVL.

The table lists this clonotype with a few counts. The chain employs TRBV6-2 or TRBV6-3 and TRBJ1-1; no clear D. V was trimmed by 7 bases and J by 6 bases, leaving 15 bases between them. Germline V CDR1 and CDR2: MNHEY, SVGEGT. This CDR3 is 13 amino acids long. The DNA for the CDR3 is TGTGCCAGCAACTCGGGCGGGAAGGCTGAAGCTTTCTTT. The encoded protein is CASNSGGKAEAFF.

This sequence joins TRBV10-3 and TRBJ1-1; 8 positions agree with TRBD1. CDR3 length equals 14 residues. V gave up 7 bases and J gave up 5 bases; unmatched junction bases: 9. The germline gives CDR1 ENHRY, CDR2 SYGVKD. The DNA of the CDR3 is TGTGCCATCACCACGGACAGGGTTGGAACTGAAGCTTTCTTT. This encodes CAITTDRVGTEAFF.

V and J are TRBV6-2 or TRBV6-3 and TRBJ1-5, with D maybe TRBD1 (5 bases). Germline V CDR1 and CDR2: MNHEY, SVGEGT. There are 14 residues in the CDR3. Trimming stripped 2 bases from V and 3 bases from J, with 8 bases between. In DNA, the CDR3 is TGTGCCAGCAGTTACAAGGGGAACAATCAGCCCCAGCATTTT. Translating it yields CASSYKGNNQPQHF.

The chain recombines TRBV6-1 with TRBJ1-5; D may be TRBD1 (6 bases). This CDR3 comprises 16 residues. Germline CDR1 and CDR2: MNHNS and SASEGT. V dropped 7 bases and J dropped 0 bases, with 16 bases sitting between them. CDR3 coding DNA: TGTGCCAGCACCTGGACAGCGAGATATAGCAATCAGCCCCAGCATTTT. This translates into CASTWTARYSNQPQHF.

V gene TRBV5-4 combines with J gene TRBJ2-1, with 7 bases lining up with TRBD1. Germline lookup yields CDR1 SGHNT and CDR2 YYREEE (reference sequence). Trimming at V came to 4 bases and at J to 13 bases, leaving 11 bases not matched to a gene. The CDR3 contains 13 residues. This chain's CDR3 is CASSTPGQKIQFF. The CDR3 DNA sequence: TGTGCCAGCAGCACTCCGGGACAGAAGATACAGTTCTTC.

V is TRBV4-3 and J is TRBJ1-2, with a weak D call TRBD1 (5 bases). Germline CDR1 LGHNA, CDR2 YSLEER. Trimming took off 1 base at V and 0 bases at J, with 12 bases between the two ends. The CDR3 spans 16 residues. DNA for the CDR3: TGCGCCAGCAGCCAAGCCAGGGACTTCTCTAACTATGGCTACACCTTC. Protein product: CASSQARDFSNYGYTF.

This rearrangement joins TRBV6-2 or TRBV6-3 to TRBJ1-6, with a weak D call TRBD1 (6 bases). The germline V and J ends were trimmed by 8 bases and 0 bases, with 14 bases remaining between them. The CDR3 runs 16 residues. Per the germline V gene, CDR1 is MNHEY and CDR2 is SVGEGT. The CDR3 nucleotides are TGTGCCAGCGGCCGGGACACGAGCTCCTATAATTCACCCCTCCACTTT. Translation: CASGRDTSSYNSPLHF.

The chain is built from TRBV30 and TRBJ1-5; 8 positions match TRBD1. J lost 4 bases, V lost 4 bases, and 0 bases had no gene match. The CDR3 runs to 12 residues. CDR1 is GTSNPN and CDR2 is SVGIG in the germline V gene (reference sequence). The CDR3 region is CAWNRGNQPQHF. The CDR3, as DNA: TGTGCCTGGAACAGGGGGAATCAGCCCCAGCATTTT.

This clonotype has more than one count but fewer than ten. This chain connects TRBV7-2 to TRBJ2-5, with TRBD2 matching 7 bases. This CDR3 has 16 residues. V shed 0 bases and J 5 bases; nucleotides not matched to a gene: 9. Germline CDR1 SGHTA, CDR2 FQGNSA. The CDR3 reads CASSLATSVWGETQYF. As DNA, the CDR3 is TGTGCCAGCAGCTTAGCCACTAGCGTTTGGGGGGAGACCCAGTACTTC.